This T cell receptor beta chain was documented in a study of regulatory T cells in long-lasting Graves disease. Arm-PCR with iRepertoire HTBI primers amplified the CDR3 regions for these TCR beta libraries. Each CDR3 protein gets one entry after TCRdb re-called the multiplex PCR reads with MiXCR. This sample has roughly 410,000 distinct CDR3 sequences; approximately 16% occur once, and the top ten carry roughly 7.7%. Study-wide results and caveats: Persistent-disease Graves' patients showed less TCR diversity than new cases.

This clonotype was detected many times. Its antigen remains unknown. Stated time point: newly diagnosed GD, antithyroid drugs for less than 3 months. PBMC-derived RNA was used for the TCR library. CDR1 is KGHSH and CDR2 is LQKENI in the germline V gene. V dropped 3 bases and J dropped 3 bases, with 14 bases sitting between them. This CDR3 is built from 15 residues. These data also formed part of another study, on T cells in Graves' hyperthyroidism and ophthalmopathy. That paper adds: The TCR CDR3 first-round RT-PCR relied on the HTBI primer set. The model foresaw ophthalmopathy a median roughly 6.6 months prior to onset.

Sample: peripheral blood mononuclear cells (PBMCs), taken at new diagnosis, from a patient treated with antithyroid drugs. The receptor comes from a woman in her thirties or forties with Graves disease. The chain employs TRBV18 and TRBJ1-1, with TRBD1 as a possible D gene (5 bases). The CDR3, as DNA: TGTGCCAGCTCACCCAAGCCAGGGAGGGACACTGAAGCTTTCTTT. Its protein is CASSPKPGRDTEAFF.